This T cell receptor (beta chain) was retrieved from a study of blood T cells in healthy people across ages. A second PCR, run for about 7 to 11 cycles, used a sample-barcoded 5' primer plus a J-beta primer mix. TCRdb called the 5' RACE reads again in MiXCR, with one record for every CDR3 protein. The sample shows approximately 1,000,000 distinct CDR3 sequences, 35% to 50% of them seen only once. Isolated PBMCs totaled at least 6 million in each sample. The sequence was collected from a woman aged 55-70 years in good health. The source material was blood.

The CDR3: CSAGSNRVKHQPQHF. CDR3 DNA sequence: TGCAGTGCTGGTTCCAACAGGGTCAAGCATCAGCCCCAGCATTTT. J is TRBJ1-5 and V is TRBV20-1; D may be TRBD1 (6 bases). Germline lookup yields CDR1 DFQATT and CDR2 SNEGSKA (reference sequence). The CDR3 length is 15 residues. V was pared by 5 bases and J by 5 bases, with 19 bases between.